This TCR beta chain was sequenced during a study of shared clonotypes between healthy human individuals. Subsets obtained from CD4+ cells comprised CD45RA+ naive and CD45RA-negative memory cells. When replicate PCRs were run on sorted subsets, they used about 200 ng DNA, about 30,000 T cell genomes. The data were produced by immunoSEQ multiplex PCR, yet TCRdb's version contains in-frame clones alone and is incomplete. This table holds over 1.5 million clones, 98% found once. The CDR3 spans 14 residues. Per germline, CDR1 SEHNR and CDR2 FQNEAQ (reference sequence). V gave up 5 bases and J gave up 5 bases; unmatched junction bases: 6.

Sequenced input: naive CD4+ T cells sorted from blood. Regarding subset: CD45RA+ positively selected. The chain uses TRBV7-9 and TRBJ1-5; the match to TRBD1 covers 7 bases. This clonotype originated in a man aged 25 to 40 in good health. The DNA for the CDR3 is TGTGCCAGCAGCAGCGACAGGGCACATCAGCCCCAGCATTTT. Translated, it gives CASSSDRAHQPQHF.